This T cell receptor (beta chain) derives from a study of cytomegalovirus exposure and HLA in healthy donors. Whole-study context: An analysis done earlier identified 100 million to 140 million unique TCR beta sequences from about 179 million T cells. Clustering assigned 81% of the approximately 400 genotyped donors to the Caucasian-associated ancestry cluster.

PCR primers comprised 60 Vbeta and 13 Jbeta primers. Using immunoSEQ multiplex PCR, the repertoire was profiled, and TCRdb retains in-frame clones only, with some absent. Of 150,000 or so clones listed, roughly 77% are singletons. The study's findings and limits: In a later analysis, TCR beta V- and J-gene trimming was associated with a missense DCLRE1C variant. Later analysis identified 16,000 or so TCR beta sequences associated with HLA alleles, using a false discovery rate threshold of 0.05.

This clone occurred once. The antigen is undetermined. The junction had 6 bases not matched to a gene; V was cut back by 6 bases and J by 0 bases. This CDR3 is 15 amino acids long. Germline CDR1 SGHAT, CDR2 FQDESV (reference sequence). Sequenced material: PBMCs. V usage is TRBV11-1 and J usage is TRBJ2-7; 9 bases line up with TRBD1. The sequence was obtained from a man aged 30-40 years in good health and CMV-seropositive. In DNA form, the CDR3 reads TGTGCCAGCAGACCCGGGACAGGGACCTCCTACGAGCAGTACTTC. It specifies CASRPGTGTSYEQYF.